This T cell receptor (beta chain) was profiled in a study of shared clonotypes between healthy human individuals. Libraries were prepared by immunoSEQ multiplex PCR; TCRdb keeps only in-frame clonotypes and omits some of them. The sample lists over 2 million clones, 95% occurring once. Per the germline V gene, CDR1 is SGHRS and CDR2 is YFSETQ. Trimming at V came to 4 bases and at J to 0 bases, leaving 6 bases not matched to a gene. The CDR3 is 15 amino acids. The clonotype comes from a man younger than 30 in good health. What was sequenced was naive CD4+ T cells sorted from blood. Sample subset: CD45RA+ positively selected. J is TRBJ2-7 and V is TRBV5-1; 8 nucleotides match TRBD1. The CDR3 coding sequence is TGCGCCAGCAGCCCCTGGACAGGGCCCTCCTACGAGCAGTACTTC. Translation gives CASSPWTGPSYEQYF.